This T cell receptor beta chain was captured in a study of identical twins. This clonotype was detected ten times or more. TCRdb re-called the 5' RACE reads with MiXCR, one entry per CDR3 protein. The sample has roughly 630,000 distinct CDR3 sequences, under 8.5% seen once. The V end was cut by 3 bases, the J end by 3 bases, with 9 bases between. Germline values: CDR1 DFQATT, CDR2 SNEGSKA (reference sequence). This CDR3 is built from 13 residues. A further study also used this sample, focusing on yellow fever vaccine responses in identical twins.

The sample comprised PBMCs. This chain links TRBV20-1 with TRBJ1-5; D is uncertain. The sequence came from a woman aged 18 to 35 in good health. The CDR3 loop is CSASSGINQPQHF. The CDR3 DNA sequence: TGCAGTGCTAGTTCCGGGATCAATCAGCCCCAGCATTTT.